What follows is one T cell receptor beta chain and its context. Its cognate antigen is unknown. Trimming removed 5 bases at V and 4 bases at J, with 11 bases between. This CDR3 spans 13 amino acids. Germline V gene lookup returns CDR1 LNHNV and CDR2 YYDKDF (reference sequence). The data were taken from a study of cytotoxic CD8 clonotypes in ibrutinib-treated CLL. The wider study: A median around 12 months of treatment, range 6 to 36, preceded the collection of response samples.

Study-wide findings and caveats: Higher clonality was seen at ibrutinib response and a return toward baseline at progression. Public clonotypes proved infrequent, and on treatment they shrank or remained steady.

Assay: immunoSEQ multiplex PCR; the TCRdb copy retains only in-frame clones and omits some. Of about 270,000 clones listed, more than 70% are singletons. This TCR came from a human donor with chronic lymphocytic leukemia. This chain connects TRBV15 to TRBJ1-1, with a tentative D call TRBD1 (5 bases). The sample consisted of PBMCs, taken at disease progression, from a patient treated with ibrutinib. CDR3 sequence reads: CATSLPGGTEAFF. CDR3 DNA sequence: TGTGCCACCAGCCTCCCGGGGGGCACTGAAGCTTTCTTT.